One sample yielded the 29 T cell receptor beta chains listed below, sequenced in a study of beta chain features in type 1 diabetes. Study results and caveats: Shorter TCRB CDR3s, moderately but significantly so, were found in Type 1 diabetes patients in all four CD4+ subsets.

Antigen specificity for these receptors is unknown. The study reverse transcribed the entire isolated RNA, so it sequenced expressed TCRB transcripts. Profiling relied on immunoSEQ multiplex PCR, and the TCRdb table lists in-frame clones only, not all of them. The repertoire consists of some 350,000 clones, with around an eighth occurring once and the leading ten covering 0.015%. The sequenced material came from naive CD4+ T cells from blood. The receptors derive from a woman aged 18-30 years with type 1 diabetes.

The chain joins TRBV18 to TRBJ2-7; 8 bases line up with TRBD1. Unmatched junction bases numbered 7, after V lost 4 bases and J lost 2 bases. CDR3 length: 15 amino acids. In germline, CDR1 is KGHSH, CDR2 LQKENI. The CDR3 nucleotides are TGTGCCAGCTCACTTTATACAGGGGGAACCTACGAGCAGTACTTC. Amino acid sequence: CASSLYTGGTYEQYF.

This clone turned up a few times. V usage is TRBV11-1 and J usage is TRBJ2-1; 8 bases align to TRBD2. The germline CDR1 and CDR2 sequences are SGHAT and FQDESV (reference sequence). J gave up 7 bases and V 9 bases, and 8 bases lay outside the gene matches. The CDR3 covers 13 residues. The CDR3, as DNA: TGTGCCAGTGGCCGGACTAGCAGGAATGAGCAGTTCTTC. Its translation is CASGRTSRNEQFF. Complete variable domain (other parts from reference TRBV11-1 and TRBJ2-1): EAEVAQSPRYKITEKSQAVAFWCDPISGHATLYWYRQILGQGPELLVQFQDESVVDDSQLPKDRFSAERLKGVDSTLKIQPAELGDSAMYLCASGRTSRNEQFFGPGTRLTVL.

This clone was observed a handful of times. The V and J genes are TRBV7-8 and TRBJ1-3; no clear D. Trimming took off 5 bases at V and 0 bases at J, with 11 bases between the two ends. Germline assignment: CDR1 SGHVS and CDR2 FQNEAQ. The CDR3 runs to 15 residues. CDR3 bases: TGTGCCAGCAGCCCGAGGGTCTTCTCTGGAAACACCATATATTTT. This translates into CASSPRVFSGNTIYF.

The chain carries TRBV30 and TRBJ1-1; 7 bases map to TRBD1. CDR1 and CDR2 from the germline V gene are GTSNPN and SVGIG (reference sequence). The CDR3 is made up of 13 amino acids. Unmatched junction bases numbered 7, after V lost 4 bases and J lost 5 bases. In DNA form, the CDR3 reads TGTGCCTGGATGCTCCAGGGGGGAACTGAAGCTTTCTTT. Translated, it gives CAWMLQGGTEAFF.

The rearrangement links TRBV2 to TRBJ2-7, with D maybe TRBD2 (6 bases). Germline V CDR1 and CDR2: SNHLY, FYNNEI. The ends were cut back, 1 base at V and 6 bases at J, with 13 bases in the middle. The length of the CDR3 is 14 residues. CDR3 DNA sequence: TGTGCCAGCAGTGAAGAAAAAGGGAGGCTCGAGCAGTACTTC. This translates into CASSEEKGRLEQYF.

This clone was counted a few times. V and J are TRBV7-9 and TRBJ1-4; 8 positions match TRBD1. Germline trimming cut 4 bases from V and 6 bases from J; bases unmatched to any gene: 10. Germline V lookup: CDR1 SEHNR, CDR2 FQNEAQ (reference sequence). The CDR3 contains 16 residues. The CDR3 DNA is TGTGCCAGCAGCTCGCCCGGACAGGGCGGGCATGAAAAACTGTTTTTT. This codes for CASSSPGQGGHEKLFF.

This clone was seen a handful of times. The V gene is TRBV7-8, the J gene TRBJ2-3, with 9 positions matching TRBD1. In germline, CDR1 is SGHVS, CDR2 FQNEAQ. CDR3 length: 15 amino acids. Unmatched junction bases numbered 6, after V lost 7 bases and J lost 1 base. The CDR3 is CASIRDRVGTDTQYF. The CDR3, as DNA: TGTGCCAGCATAAGGGACAGGGTGGGCACAGATACGCAGTATTTT.

This clone was seen a few times. The CDR3 sequence is CASSLFTSGSYNEQFF. The CDR3 DNA follows: TGCGCCAGCAGCCTATTTACTAGCGGATCCTACAATGAGCAGTTCTTC. The V call is TRBV5-1, the J call TRBJ2-1; TRBD2 aligns across 8 bases. The germline V gene encodes CDR1 SGHRS and CDR2 YFSETQ. The CDR3 consists of 16 residues. The J segment lost 1 base and the V segment lost 4 bases, leaving 7 bases of the junction unmatched.

There are a few counts of this clone. This sequence joins TRBV7-9 and TRBJ2-1; D perhaps matches TRBD2 (5 bases). Germline CDR1 reads SEHNR; CDR2 reads FQNEAQ (reference sequence). This CDR3 region has 12 residues. The germline V and J ends were trimmed by 9 bases and 10 bases, with 16 bases remaining between them. DNA of the CDR3: TGTGCCAGTCAGCTTTTGGGAGACGAGCAGTTCTTC. It yields the protein CASQLLGDEQFF.

This clone was observed a few times. The CDR3 nucleotides read TGCGCCAGCAGCCAGGAGCAGGGTGGGAATCAGCCCCAGCATTTT. It yields the protein CASSQEQGGNQPQHF. This rearrangement joins TRBV4-3 to TRBJ1-5; TRBD1 is a possible D gene (5 bases). The V end was cut by 3 bases, the J end by 4 bases, with 13 bases between. The CDR3 contains 15 residues. Germline V CDR1 and CDR2: LGHNA, YSLEER.

V gene TRBV10-3 combines with J gene TRBJ1-1; 7 bases line up with TRBD1. V was pared by 0 bases and J by 2 bases, with 6 bases of the junction left unmatched. From germline, CDR1 is ENHRY and CDR2 SYGVKD. The CDR3 totals 16 residues. The CDR3 region has the DNA TGTGCCATCAGTGAGTCGGCAGGGGGAGTTAACACTGAAGCTTTCTTT. This gives the protein CAISESAGGVNTEAFF.

The V and J genes are TRBV20-1 and TRBJ1-2; D not resolved. V lost 6 bases and J lost 2, with 4 bases in between. Germline loops: CDR1 DFQATT, CDR2 SNEGSKA (reference sequence). This CDR3 has 10 residues. The CDR3 spells CSAENYGYTF. The CDR3 DNA sequence: TGCAGTGCGGAGAACTATGGCTACACCTTC.

V gene TRBV19 combines with J gene TRBJ2-2; 14 bases are shared with TRBD2. V lost 6 bases, J lost 7 bases, and 16 bases stayed unmatched. CDR3 length: 19 residues. Germline lookup yields CDR1 LNHDA and CDR2 SQIVND (reference sequence). The CDR3 coding sequence is TGTGCCAGTAGCCCTCGACTAGCGGGAGGGCCCCCGGATTTCGGGGAGCTGTTTTTT. It encodes CASSPRLAGGPPDFGELFF.

The chain links TRBV18 to TRBJ2-2; weak D call: TRBD2 (6 bases). Germline CDR1 and CDR2: KGHSH and LQKENI. The CDR3 runs 14 residues. The V and J ends lost 2 bases and 5 bases respectively, with 9 bases between them. Here the CDR3 DNA reads TGTGCCAGCTCACCAGTGGAGGGGACCGGGGAGCTGTTTTTT. The encoded protein is CASSPVEGTGELFF.

J is TRBJ2-7 and V is TRBV7-2, with D possibly being TRBD2 (5 bases). The germline CDR1 and CDR2 sequences are SGHTA and FQGNSA. The CDR3 is 13 residues long. V lost 4 bases and J 1 base, leaving 8 bases between the germline ends. The CDR3 sequence: CASSSGFSYEQYV. The CDR3 DNA sequence: TGTGCCAGCAGCTCGGGATTTTCCTACGAGCAGTACGTC.

This rearrangement joins TRBV4-2 to TRBJ2-1; tentative D call: TRBD2 (5 bases). The CDR3 extends over 16 amino acids. Between the trimmed V and J ends, which lost 0 bases and 12 bases, there was a span of 21 bases. Germline V gene data show CDR1 as LGHNA and CDR2 as YNFKEQ. The CDR3 coding sequence is TGTGCCAGCAGCCAAGATTTTGGTGGACTGGACGTTCGGCAGTTCTTC. It specifies CASSQDFGGLDVRQFF.

The chain is built from TRBV15 and TRBJ2-1; a weak D match, TRBD2 (5 bases). The length of the CDR3 is 17 residues. CDR1 is LNHNV and CDR2 is YYDKDF in the germline V gene (reference sequence). V gave up 6 bases and J gave up 3 bases, with 21 bases separating them. The CDR3 DNA sequence: TGTGCCACCAGTCCGCCCCCTAGCATGTCTGGCTACAATGAGCAGTTCTTC. It encodes CATSPPPSMSGYNEQFF.

In this sample, this clone turned up a few times. This chain links TRBV14 with TRBJ2-3, with a possible D match to TRBD2 (6 bases). The CDR3 spans 13 residues. The germline V and J ends were trimmed by 1 base and 10 bases, with 12 bases remaining between them. Germline-derived CDR1 and CDR2 are SGHDN and FVKESK. CDR3 coding DNA: TGTGCCAGCAGCCAAGGAACCGGGACTTCGCAGTATTTT. This translates into CASSQGTGTSQYF.

This clone was detected a few times. The genes are TRBV7-3 and TRBJ2-1; 12 bases fit TRBD2. This CDR3 has 15 amino acids. J was trimmed by 8 bases and V by 2 bases; bases with no gene match: 4. Looked up from germline, CDR1 is SGHTA and CDR2 is FQGTGA. CDR3 sequence: CASSLGLAGKYEQFF. CDR3 coding DNA: TGTGCCAGCAGCTTAGGACTAGCGGGAAAGTATGAGCAGTTCTTC.

Only a few counts were recorded for this clone. The V and J genes are TRBV10-3 and TRBJ2-7, with D possibly TRBD2 on 6 matching bases. The CDR3 has 13 amino acids. V was shortened by 4 bases and J by 5 bases, with 12 bases between the two germline ends. Germline lookup yields CDR1 ENHRY and CDR2 SYGVKD. CDR3 in amino acids: CAISVGGTDEQYF. The CDR3 nucleotides read TGTGCCATCAGTGTCGGCGGGACCGACGAGCAGTACTTC.

This clone was seen more than once but under ten times. This chain joins TRBV7-9 and TRBJ2-5, with D uncertain. Per germline, CDR1 SEHNR and CDR2 FQNEAQ (reference sequence). Between the trimmed V and J ends, which lost 4 bases and 3 bases, there was a span of 3 bases. This CDR3 is 11 amino acids long. CDR3 coding DNA: TGTGCCAGCAGCTCAGAAGAGACCCAGTACTTC. Translating gives CASSSEETQYF.

This sequence joins TRBV28 and TRBJ2-7, with 10 positions matching TRBD2. Losses at the gene ends were 9 bases for V and 3 bases for J; bases not matched to a gene: 8. CDR3 length: 14 amino acids. Germline values: CDR1 MDHEN, CDR2 SYDVKM. Here the CDR3 reads CASTTSGASYEQYF. CDR3 nucleotide sequence: TGTGCCAGTACTACTAGCGGGGCAAGCTACGAGCAGTACTTC. The full variable domain, its missing parts supplied by reference TRBV28 and TRBJ2-7, is DVKVTQSSRYLVKRTGEKVFLECVQDMDHENMFWYRQDPGLGLRLIYFSYDVKMKEKGDIPEGYSVSREKKERFSLILESASTNQTSMYLCASTTSGASYEQYFGPGTRLTVT.

This clone has only a few counts. The V gene is TRBV30, the J gene TRBJ2-3, with TRBD2 matching over 8 bases. Germline trimming cut 1 base from V and 3 bases from J; bases unmatched to any gene: 3. CDR1 GTSNPN and CDR2 SVGIG come from the germline V gene (reference sequence). There are 14 residues in the CDR3. The CDR3, as DNA: TGTGCCTGGAGTGCGAGCGGGAGTACAGATACGCAGTATTTT. Translation gives CAWSASGSTDTQYF.

The V and J genes are TRBV11-2 and TRBJ2-5, with 7 bases matching TRBD2. Germline CDR1 is SGHAT and CDR2 is FQNNGV. This CDR3 contains 18 residues. The trim removed 1 base at V and 1 base at J, leaving 12 bases unmatched. This CDR3 reads CASSLVGFSGGVQETQYF. The DNA of the CDR3 is TGTGCCAGCAGCTTAGTAGGGTTTTCGGGAGGCGTCCAAGAGACCCAGTACTTC.

V gene TRBV2 combines with J gene TRBJ2-7; D gene uncertain. This CDR3 is built from 12 residues. Germline loops: CDR1 SNHLY, CDR2 FYNNEI. Trimming took off 8 bases at V and 6 bases at J, with 14 bases between the two ends. The chain's CDR3 is CASRISSAEQYV. The CDR3 bases are TGTGCCAGCCGTATTTCTAGTGCCGAGCAGTACGTC.

The J gene is TRBJ1-1, the V gene TRBV7-2, with D maybe TRBD1 (6 bases). Trimming took off 5 bases at V and 7 bases at J, with 14 bases between the two ends. The CDR3 has 13 amino acids. CDR1 and CDR2 from the germline V gene are SGHTA and FQGNSA. In nucleotides, the CDR3 is TGTGCCAGCAGCATGGACAGACAGATTGAAGCTTTCTTT. This sequence encodes CASSMDRQIEAFF.

Points on this clone: Other DNA sequences in the sample encode the same CDR3. The chain joins TRBV9 to TRBJ2-6; perhaps TRBD1 as D (6 bases). Trimming took 3 bases from V and 4 from J, leaving 11 bases between them. The CDR3 extends over 15 amino acids. Germline-derived CDR1 and CDR2 are SGDLS and YYNGEE. The chain's CDR3 is CASSARGSGANVLTF. In DNA, the CDR3 is TGTGCCAGCAGCGCCAGGGGCTCCGGGGCCAACGTCCTGACTTTC. Complete variable domain (other parts from reference TRBV9 and TRBJ2-6): DSGVTQTPKHLITATGQRVTLRCSPRSGDLSVYWYQQSLDQGLQFLIQYYNGEERAKGNILERFSAQQFPDLHSELNLSSLELGDSALYFCASSARGSGANVLTFGAGSRLTVL.

This clone appeared a few times. The genes are TRBV6-5 and TRBJ2-1; the D is unclear. Germline-derived CDR1 and CDR2 are MNHEY and SVGAGI. This CDR3 has 11 amino acids. The V end was cut by 6 bases, the J end by 6 bases, with 6 bases between. The DNA for the CDR3 is TGTGCCAGCAGACAGAGCAATGAGCAGTTCTTC. It yields the protein CASRQSNEQFF.

This clone was seen a handful of times. This chain links TRBV2 with TRBJ1-1; 8 bases align to TRBD1. Unmatched junction bases numbered 3, after V lost 6 bases and J lost 3 bases. CDR3 length equals 13 residues. CDR1 SNHLY and CDR2 FYNNEI come from the germline V gene. Here the CDR3 DNA reads TGTGCCAGCAGAGTGGACAGGGACACTGAAGCTTTCTTT. Protein sequence: CASRVDRDTEAFF.